The text below deals with one TCR beta chain. Its target is unknown. Here immunoSEQ multiplex PCR was the method, and the copy in TCRdb shows in-frame clones only, minus some. Counted here are around 67,000 clones, 80% to 85% occurring once; the ten biggest clones make up approximately 7%. These data are taken from a study of T cell responses to AZD1222 COVID-19 vaccine. The wider study: Pooling covered second doses at about 4 or about 12 weeks.

Study observations and caveats: It was only a handful of AZD1222 recipients who were seropositive at baseline. Targeting of unmutated variant regions was reportedly seen in nearly half of spike-specific TCRs.

This specimen was peripheral blood, taken on day 0 of AZD1222 vaccination. This clonotype originated in an adult in good health.

CDR3 in amino acids: CASSPSAGQRDYGYTF. The CDR3 nucleotides are TGTGCCAGCAGTCCCTCCGCAGGACAGAGGGATTATGGCTACACCTTC. V is TRBV27 and J is TRBJ1-2, with a weak D call TRBD1 (6 bases). Germline V gene sequence: CDR1 MNHEY, CDR2 SMNVEV (reference sequence). This CDR3 is built from 16 residues. Trimming removed 5 bases from V and 5 bases from J, with 21 bases in between.